The 2 T cell receptor beta chains below were found in one sample sequenced in a study of T-cell memory formation after mild COVID-19 (dated by TCRdb to about 2021). Library prep was done by 5' RACE. TCRdb names Illumina NovaSeq 6000 as the instrument used. TCRdb reran the public reads through fastp at Q25 and MiXCR, keeping productive beta chains. CDR3 protein duplicates are merged, each entry listing the most common genes and DNA. The sample table lists a few hundred thousand distinct CDR3 sequences, 15% to 20% of them with a count of one. The top ten clonotypes cover approximately 21% of the sample. The sample comprised PBMCs or a T cell subset sorted from them (not recorded which). The receptor source for this set is a man in his late teens or twenties who had mild COVID-19 (a few samples of this study predate the infection). The sample titles of this study are shuffled in the database, so cell type and time point are left out; the donor was told from shared clones.

V usage is TRBV6-2 or TRBV6-3 and J usage is TRBJ2-5, with D hard to call. V gave up 8 bases and J gave up 2 bases, with 12 bases separating them. This CDR3 has 13 amino acids. The germline CDR1 and CDR2 sequences are MNHEY and SVGEGT. The DNA of the CDR3 is TGTGCCAGCCCTATAACGGAGCAAGAGACCCAGTACTTC. Translated, it gives CASPITEQETQYF.

The chain has TRBV11-2 and TRBJ2-3, with D hard to call. V lost 1 base and J 2 bases, leaving 13 bases between the germline ends. Germline-derived CDR1 and CDR2 are SGHAT and FQNNGV. This CDR3 has 16 residues. The CDR3 spells CASSLVGGTDTDTQYF. The CDR3, as DNA: TGTGCCAGCAGCTTAGTAGGTGGTACGGACACAGATACGCAGTATTTT.